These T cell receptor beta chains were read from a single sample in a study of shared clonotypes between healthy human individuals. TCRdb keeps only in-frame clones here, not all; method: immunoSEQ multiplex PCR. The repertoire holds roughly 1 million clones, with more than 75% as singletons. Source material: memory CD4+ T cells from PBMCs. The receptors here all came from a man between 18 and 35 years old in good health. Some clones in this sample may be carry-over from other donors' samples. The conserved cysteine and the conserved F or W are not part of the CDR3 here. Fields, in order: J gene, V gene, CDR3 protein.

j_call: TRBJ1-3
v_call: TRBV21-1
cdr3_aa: ASNLGRSHSGNTIY

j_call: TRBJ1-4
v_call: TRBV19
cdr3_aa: ASSTGQTTNEKLF

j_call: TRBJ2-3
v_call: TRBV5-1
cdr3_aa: ASSPPEGGPGSGADTQY

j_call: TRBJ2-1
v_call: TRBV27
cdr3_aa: ASSFVTGTSYNEQF

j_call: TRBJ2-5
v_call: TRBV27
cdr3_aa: ASSFPAGETQY

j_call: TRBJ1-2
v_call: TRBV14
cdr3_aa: ASSPIGPDGAQT

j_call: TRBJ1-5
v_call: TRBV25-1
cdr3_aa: ASSPSVGSNQPQH

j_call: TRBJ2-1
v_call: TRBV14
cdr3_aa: ASSRSGYSYNEQF

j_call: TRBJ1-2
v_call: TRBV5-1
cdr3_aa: ASSSWGTSYT

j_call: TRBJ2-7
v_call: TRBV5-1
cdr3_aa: ASSSHEYEQY

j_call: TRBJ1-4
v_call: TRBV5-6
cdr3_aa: ASSLRDTSFVDEKLF

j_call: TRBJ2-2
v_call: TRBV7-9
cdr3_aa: ASSLMRGPQGSTGELF

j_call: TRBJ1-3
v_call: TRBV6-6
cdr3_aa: ASRQGLGNTIY

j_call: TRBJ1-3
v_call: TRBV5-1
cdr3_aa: ASSLGSASSGNTIY

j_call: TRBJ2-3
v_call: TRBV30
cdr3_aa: ARHMKGADTQY

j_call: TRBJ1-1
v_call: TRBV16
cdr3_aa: ASRKQGNTEAF

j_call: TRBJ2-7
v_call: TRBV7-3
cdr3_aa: ASRTHRDSHEQY

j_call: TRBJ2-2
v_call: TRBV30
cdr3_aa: AWIVGDRDTGELF

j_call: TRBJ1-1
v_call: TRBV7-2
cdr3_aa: ASSLGLLNTEAF

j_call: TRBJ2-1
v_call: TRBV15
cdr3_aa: ATSRDLWGERDNEQF

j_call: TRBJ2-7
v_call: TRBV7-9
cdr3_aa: ASSLRVSYEQY

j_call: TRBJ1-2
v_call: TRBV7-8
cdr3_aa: ASSFLLAYGYT

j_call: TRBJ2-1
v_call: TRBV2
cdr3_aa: ASLAGTGVHEQF

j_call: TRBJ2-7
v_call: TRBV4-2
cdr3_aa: ASSQDGLGLREQY

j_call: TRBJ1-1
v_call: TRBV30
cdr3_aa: AWRTSSRTEAF

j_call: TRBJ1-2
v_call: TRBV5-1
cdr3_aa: ASSLGTGDGYT

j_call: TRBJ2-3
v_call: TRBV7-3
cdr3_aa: ASSSGLASTDTQY

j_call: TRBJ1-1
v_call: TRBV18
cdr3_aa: ASSPQNNKEIAF

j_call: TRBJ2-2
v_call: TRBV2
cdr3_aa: ASRSWVSGELF

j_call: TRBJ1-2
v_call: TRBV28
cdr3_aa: ASTMGRRYGYT

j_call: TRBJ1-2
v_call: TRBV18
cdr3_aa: ASSPQDFNYGYT

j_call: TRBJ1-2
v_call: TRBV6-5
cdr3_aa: ASRPGTDYGYT

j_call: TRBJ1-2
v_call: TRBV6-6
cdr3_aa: ASSYGEGYGYT

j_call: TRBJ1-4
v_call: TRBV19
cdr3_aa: ASSQPGQGEKLF

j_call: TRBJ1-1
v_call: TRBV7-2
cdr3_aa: ASSFQENTEAF

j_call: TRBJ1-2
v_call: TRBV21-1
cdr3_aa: ASSKESLGRGEEGYT

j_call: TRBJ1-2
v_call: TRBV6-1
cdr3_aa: ASSPTGNYGYT

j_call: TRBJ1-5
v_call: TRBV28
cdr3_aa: ASRAQDRRATQPQH

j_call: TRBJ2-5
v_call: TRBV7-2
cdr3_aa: ASSLADRPQTQY

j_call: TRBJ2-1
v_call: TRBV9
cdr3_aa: ASSALAGVAYNEQF